This T cell receptor (beta chain) was sequenced during a study of blood T cell repertoires in COVID-19. This table comes from immunoSEQ multiplex PCR, and its TCRdb copy is limited to in-frame clones, with some not included. The table shows tens of thousands of clones, with around nine tenths occurring only once. The CDR3 runs to 19 residues. The germline CDR1 and CDR2 sequences are SGDLS and YYNGEE. V was pared by 0 bases and J by 7 bases, with 17 bases of the junction left unmatched. This clonotype was obtained from a human donor in a cohort sampled during active COVID-19. The V gene is TRBV9, the J gene TRBJ2-1; TRBD1 agrees at 9 bases. The sequenced sample consisted of peripheral blood. The CDR3: CASSVVPGQGRAPWNEQFF. CDR3 sequence (DNA): TGTGCCAGCAGCGTAGTTCCCGGACAGGGGCGGGCCCCCTGGAATGAGCAGTTCTTC.